A selection of T cell receptor beta chains follows, all from one sample in a study of T-cell reconstitution after alpha-beta-depleted transplantation in children. TCRdb passed the PCR reads through MiXCR, listing each CDR3 protein once. The sample holds 600,000 to 800,000 distinct CDR3 sequences, approximately 14% seen once. The sample was PBMCs, taken before TCRalphabeta/CD19-depleted stem cell transplant. The receptor source for this set is a girl aged 2 to 9 with congenital amegakaryocytic thrombocytopenia, due to receive a stem cell transplant. The CDR3 runs from the conserved cysteine through the conserved F or W. A D gene is named only where the DNA matches it firmly. Clone size, where shown, is once, few, many, or a class for clones that have expanded.

CASSLGLAGEGYEQFF | TGTGCCAGCAGCTTAGGACTAGCGGGGGAGGGGTATGAGCAGTTCTTC | TRBJ2-1 | TRBV7-3 | NA | TRBD2
CSAPGLAGGRTGELFF | TGCAGTGCCCCCGGACTAGCGGGAGGACGTACCGGGGAGCTGTTTTTT | TRBJ2-2 | TRBV20-1 | many | TRBD2
CASSLWIGNQPQHF | TGTGCCAGCAGTTTATGGATTGGTAATCAGCCCCAGCATTTT | TRBJ1-5 | TRBV27 | many | NA
CASCRGNQPQHF | TGTGCCAGCTGCAGGGGCAATCAGCCCCAGCATTTT | TRBJ1-5 | TRBV12-3/TRBV12-4 | many | NA
CSVTAQTDTQYF | TGCAGCGTCACAGCTCAAACAGATACGCAGTATTTT | TRBJ2-3 | TRBV29-1 | many | NA
CASSLTSGRATYEQYF | TGCGCCAGCAGCTTAACTAGCGGGAGGGCGACCTACGAGCAGTACTTC | TRBJ2-7 | TRBV5-1 | few | TRBD2
CASATDTQYF | TGTGCCAGCGCCACAGATACGCAGTATTTT | TRBJ2-3 | TRBV28 | many | NA
CATGQGSYEQYF | TGTGCCACCGGACAGGGTTCCTACGAGCAGTACTTC | TRBJ2-7 | TRBV28 | few | TRBD1
CASSLRGPGNSPLHF | TGTGCCAGCAGCTTAAGAGGCCCCGGTAATTCACCCCTCCACTTT | TRBJ1-6 | TRBV7-9 | NA | NA
CASSSPRGSSYEQYF | TGTGCCAGCAGTTCTCCCCGCGGGAGCTCCTACGAGCAGTACTTC | TRBJ2-7 | TRBV27 | NA | TRBD2
CASSESGRFGGYTF | TGTGCCAGCAGCGAAAGCGGGAGATTCGGGGGCTACACCTTC | TRBJ1-2 | TRBV7-9 | many | NA
CSARDHGGISEQYF | TGCAGTGCTAGAGATCATGGCGGGATCTCCGAGCAGTACTTC | TRBJ2-7 | TRBV20-1 | many | NA
CASVGIKDTQYF | TGCGCCAGCGTCGGGATCAAAGATACGCAGTATTTT | TRBJ2-3 | TRBV5-1 | many | NA
CASSLVGGKPGELFF | TGCGCCAGCAGCTTGGTCGGGGGTAAACCCGGGGAGCTGTTTTTT | TRBJ2-2 | TRBV5-1 | few | NA
CASSVDPGPASNSPLHF | TGTGCCAGCAGCGTAGACCCAGGACCAGCCTCAAATTCACCCCTCCACTTT | TRBJ1-6 | TRBV9 | few | NA
CAISDSGTRSSSYNEQFF | TGTGCCATCAGTGACTCCGGGACTAGGTCTAGCTCCTACAATGAGCAGTTCTTC | TRBJ2-1 | TRBV10-3 | many | TRBD2
CSAREAGRGGGYTF | TGCAGTGCTAGAGAGGCGGGCAGGGGGGGCGGCTACACCTTC | TRBJ1-2 | TRBV20-1 | few | TRBD1
CASSLAGLSGSTDTQYF | TGTGCCAGCAGTTTAGCAGGTCTTAGCGGGAGCACAGATACGCAGTATTTT | TRBJ2-3 | TRBV12-3/TRBV12-4 | many | TRBD2
CASSLGLLAGEQYF | TGTGCCAGCAGTTTAGGGCTACTAGCGGGTGAGCAGTACTTC | TRBJ2-7 | TRBV12-3/TRBV12-4 | many | TRBD2
CSVEEPGWETQYF | TGCAGCGTTGAAGAACCAGGCTGGGAGACCCAGTACTTC | TRBJ2-5 | TRBV29-1 | NA | NA
CASSPTGIRDTQYF | TGTGCCAGCAGCCCCACAGGGATCCGGGATACGCAGTATTTT | TRBJ2-3 | TRBV7-8 | NA | NA
CSARDYGGSTDTQYF | TGCAGTGCTAGAGATTATGGGGGGAGCACAGATACGCAGTATTTT | TRBJ2-3 | TRBV20-1 | many | NA
CASGTLAGKDEQFF | TGTGCTAGTGGTACACTAGCGGGAAAGGATGAGCAGTTCTTC | TRBJ2-1 | TRBV12-5 | NA | TRBD2
CASSSLTGLNEQFF | TGTGCCAGCAGTTCCTTGACGGGCTTGAATGAGCAGTTCTTC | TRBJ2-1 | TRBV12-3/TRBV12-4 | NA | NA
CASSLVVANTEAFF | TGTGCCAGCAGCTTAGTTGTGGCCAACACTGAAGCTTTCTTT | TRBJ1-1 | TRBV7-9 | many | NA
CSASSLSAGGRDNNEQFF | TGCAGTGCTAGTTCCCTCTCGGCGGGAGGGCGGGATAACAATGAGCAGTTCTTC | TRBJ2-1 | TRBV20-1 | many | TRBD2
CASRPRLAESYNEQFF | TGTGCCAGCAGGCCCAGACTAGCGGAATCCTACAATGAGCAGTTCTTC | TRBJ2-1 | TRBV7-9 | few | TRBD2
CASSLEDLPTGYTGELFF | TGTGCCAGCAGCTTAGAAGATCTCCCGACAGGGTACACCGGGGAGCTGTTTTTT | TRBJ2-2 | TRBV7-8 | few | TRBD1
CATSDPSGPYNEQFF | TGTGCCACCAGTGATCCCTCGGGACCCTACAATGAGCAGTTCTTC | TRBJ2-1 | TRBV24-1 | many | NA